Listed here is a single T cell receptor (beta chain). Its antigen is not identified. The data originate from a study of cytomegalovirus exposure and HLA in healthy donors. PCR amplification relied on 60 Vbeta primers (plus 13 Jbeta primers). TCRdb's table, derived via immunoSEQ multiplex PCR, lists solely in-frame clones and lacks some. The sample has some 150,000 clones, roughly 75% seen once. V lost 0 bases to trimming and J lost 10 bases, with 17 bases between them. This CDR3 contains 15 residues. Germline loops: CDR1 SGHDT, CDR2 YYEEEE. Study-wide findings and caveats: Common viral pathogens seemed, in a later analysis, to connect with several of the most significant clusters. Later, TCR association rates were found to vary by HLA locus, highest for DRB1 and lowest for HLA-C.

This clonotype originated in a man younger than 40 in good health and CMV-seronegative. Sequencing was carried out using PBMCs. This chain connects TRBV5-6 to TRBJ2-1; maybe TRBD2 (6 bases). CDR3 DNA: TGTGCCAGCAGCTTGGGCGGGGACCCGACGTGGGAGCAGTTCTTC. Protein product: CASSLGGDPTWEQFF.